One sample yielded the 13 T cell receptor beta chains listed below, sequenced in a study of blood T cell repertoires in COVID-19. The assay was immunoSEQ multiplex PCR, and TCRdb's table has in-frame clones only and misses some. The table records about 45,000 clones, about nine tenths of them present only once. Source material: peripheral blood. Receptor source: a human donor in a cohort sampled during active COVID-19.

The chain employs TRBV2 and TRBJ1-5, with a tentative D call TRBD1 (6 bases). This CDR3 is 13 amino acids long. Germline-derived CDR1 and CDR2 are SNHLY and FYNNEI. The V gene lost 4 bases and the J gene lost 3 bases, with 7 bases spanning the gap. Here the CDR3 DNA reads TGTGCCAGCAGTGTGGGGGCCAATCAGCCCCAGCATTTT. It specifies CASSVGANQPQHF.

The V and J genes are TRBV2 and TRBJ2-7; TRBD1 is a possible D gene (6 bases). The germline gives CDR1 SNHLY, CDR2 FYNNEI. The CDR3 is 12 amino acids. With 5 bases removed from V and 3 bases from J, the gap between germline ends came to 8 bases. This chain's CDR3 is CASSHRVYEQYF. CDR3 sequence (DNA): TGTGCCAGCAGTCACAGGGTCTACGAGCAGTACTTC.

The rearrangement uses TRBV5-6 and TRBJ2-1; 7 bases map to TRBD1. The trim removed 4 bases at V and 8 bases at J, leaving 9 bases unmatched. There are 14 residues in the CDR3. CDR1 and CDR2 (germline): SGHDT, YYEEEE. In nucleotides, the CDR3 is TGTGCCAGCAGCAGGCCCGGGACAGCCCATGAGCAGTTCTTC. It specifies CASSRPGTAHEQFF.

This clone was observed a single time. The J gene is TRBJ2-5, the V gene TRBV7-2, with 8 bases fitting TRBD2. The germline gives CDR1 SGHTA, CDR2 FQGNSA. Trimming took 3 bases from V and 0 from J; bases not matched to a gene: 6. This CDR3 spans 16 amino acids. CDR3 loop: CASSLISGVNQETQYF. The CDR3 DNA is TGTGCCAGCAGCTTGATTAGCGGGGTAAACCAAGAGACCCAGTACTTC.

This chain connects TRBV6-6 to TRBJ2-7; TRBD1 is a possible D gene (5 bases). CDR3 length equals 15 residues. Germline V CDR1 and CDR2: MNHNY, SVGAGI (reference sequence). V was shortened by 2 bases and J by 4 bases, with 15 bases between the two germline ends. CDR3 bases: TGTGCCAGCAGTTACGGTGGCAGGGTAATTTACGAGCAGTACTTC. Protein sequence: CASSYGGRVIYEQYF.

The CDR3 loop is CASTIRGAHTGELFF. In DNA form, the CDR3 reads TGTGCCAGCACCATCCGGGGGGCCCACACCGGGGAGCTGTTTTTT. The chain carries TRBV5-4 and TRBJ2-2; D possibly corresponds to TRBD2 (7 bases). V was cut by 6 bases and J by 3 bases, with 15 bases left in between. The CDR3 is 15 amino acids. Germline-derived CDR1 and CDR2 are SGHNT and YYREEE (reference sequence). Using reference TRBV5-4 and TRBJ2-2 for the parts outside the CDR3, the full variable domain is ETGVTQSPTHLIKTRGQQVTLRCSSQSGHNTVSWYQQALGQGPQFIFQYYREEENGRGNFPPRFSGLQFPNYSSELNVNALELDDSALYLCASTIRGAHTGELFFGEGSRLTVL.

The chain carries TRBV5-1 and TRBJ2-1; TRBD1 matches 10 bases. Germline loops: CDR1 SGHRS, CDR2 YFSETQ. The trim removed 3 bases at V and 7 bases at J, leaving 7 bases unmatched. This CDR3 region has 15 residues. This CDR3 reads CASSSGTGAFNEQFF. CDR3 sequence (DNA): TGCGCCAGCAGCTCGGGGACAGGGGCGTTTAATGAGCAGTTCTTC. The entire variable domain, with the rest obtained from reference TRBV5-1 and TRBJ2-1, is as follows: KAGVTQTPRYLIKTRGQQVTLSCSPISGHRSVSWYQQTPGQGLQFLFEYFSETQRNKGNFPGRFSGRQFSNSRSEMNVSTLELGDSALYLCASSSGTGAFNEQFFGPGTRLTVL.

The chain links TRBV7-9 to TRBJ2-1; D may be TRBD2 (6 bases). The V and J ends lost 1 base and 5 bases respectively, with 12 bases between them. CDR3 length: 15 amino acids. Germline-derived CDR1 and CDR2 are SEHNR and FQNEAQ (reference sequence). CDR3 amino acids: CASSLGRGGDNEQFF. The CDR3 region has the DNA TGTGCCAGCAGCTTAGGGCGGGGCGGGGACAATGAGCAGTTCTTC.

The J gene is TRBJ1-1, the V gene TRBV5-1; 8 nucleotides agree with TRBD1. CDR1 SGHRS and CDR2 YFSETQ come from the germline V gene. Unmatched junction bases numbered 1, after V lost 3 bases and J lost 0 bases. This CDR3 region has 14 residues. In DNA form, the CDR3 reads TGCGCCAGCAGCTCGGACAGGGTGAACACTGAAGCTTTCTTT. Translating gives CASSSDRVNTEAFF.

The rearrangement links TRBV13 to TRBJ2-3, with 9 positions matching TRBD2. The germline gives CDR1 PRHDT, CDR2 FYEKMQ (reference sequence). V shed 6 bases, J shed 2 bases, and the junction held 6 bases outside the gene matches. The CDR3 runs to 15 residues. The CDR3 sequence: CASRTGLANTDTQYF. DNA of the CDR3: TGTGCCAGCAGGACGGGACTAGCCAACACAGATACGCAGTATTTT.

The chain combines TRBV19 with TRBJ1-1; weak D call: TRBD1 (5 bases). There are 15 residues in the CDR3. Germline CDR1 LNHDA, CDR2 SQIVND (reference sequence). The V and J ends lost 1 base and 0 bases respectively, with 9 bases between them. In DNA, the CDR3 is TGTGCCAGTAGTATAGGGGGCGTAATGAACACTGAAGCTTTCTTT. Amino acid sequence: CASSIGGVMNTEAFF.

The chain carries TRBV19 and TRBJ2-2, with D perhaps TRBD2 (6 bases). In germline, CDR1 is LNHDA, CDR2 SQIVND (reference sequence). This CDR3 contains 14 residues. V lost 4 bases, J lost 7 bases, and 13 bases lay in between. The CDR3 DNA reads as TGTGCCAGTAGTAAAGGAGGGATGGGCGGGGAGCTGTTTTTT. Translated: CASSKGGMGGELFF.

The chain couples TRBV18 to TRBJ2-2, with TRBD1 matching 7 bases. Germline trimming cut 5 bases from V and 0 bases from J; bases unmatched to any gene: 6. The CDR3 has 16 residues. Germline V gives CDR1 KGHSH, CDR2 LQKENI. CDR3 amino acids: CASSSWTGPNTGELFF. CDR3 bases: TGTGCCAGCTCATCTTGGACAGGTCCGAACACCGGGGAGCTGTTTTTT.